This entry lists 5 T cell receptor beta chains sequenced from one sample in a study of cytomegalovirus exposure and HLA in healthy donors. PCR involved 60 Vbeta and 13 Jbeta primers. Produced via immunoSEQ multiplex PCR; TCRdb's table is partial and in-frame only. The top ten clones hold about 2.4% of a sample with 150,000 to 200,000 clones, 75% to 90% of them seen once. Material for sequencing was PBMCs. These TCRs come from a woman in her forties or fifties in good health and CMV-seropositive.

The chain uses TRBV18 and TRBJ2-3, with D possibly being TRBD1 (5 bases). V shed 8 bases and J shed 2 bases, with 14 bases lying between them. Germline values: CDR1 KGHSH, CDR2 LQKENI. The CDR3 is 14 residues long. In DNA form, the CDR3 reads TGTGCCAGCGCCAGGGTTGGAGACACAGATACGCAGTATTTT. Amino acid sequence: CASARVGDTDTQYF.

J is TRBJ1-5 and V is TRBV15; no clear D gene. Trimming left V 0 bases short and J 3 bases short, with 9 bases between. Germline lookup yields CDR1 LNHNV and CDR2 YYDKDF (reference sequence). The CDR3 runs to 15 residues. The CDR3 DNA follows: TGTGCCACCAGCAGAGAAGTCGGGTACAATCAGCCCCAGCATTTT. Amino acids: CATSREVGYNQPQHF.

This chain uses TRBV6-1 with TRBJ1-1; D gene uncertain. Germline V gene lookup returns CDR1 MNHNS and CDR2 SASEGT. V was cut by 3 bases and J by 8 bases, with 13 bases left in between. The CDR3 covers 13 residues. This CDR3 is CASSDLPSVEAFF. Here the CDR3 DNA reads TGTGCCAGCAGTGATTTACCCTCAGTCGAAGCTTTCTTT.

The gene calls are TRBV6-5 and TRBJ1-3; no clear D. Germline V gene lookup returns CDR1 MNHEY and CDR2 SVGAGI. Trimming left V 7 bases short and J 0 bases short, with 13 bases between. The CDR3 is made up of 15 amino acids. CDR3 sequence reads: CASTPRGGSGNTIYF. CDR3 in DNA: TGTGCCAGCACCCCTCGGGGAGGCTCTGGAAACACCATATATTTT.

This clone was found a few times. The rearrangement links TRBV6-5 to TRBJ2-7; the D gene is possibly TRBD1 (6 bases). V lost 5 bases, J lost 1 base, and 9 bases lay in between. In germline, CDR1 is MNHEY, CDR2 SVGAGI. This CDR3 contains 13 residues. The CDR3 nucleotides read TGTGCCAGCAGTCCAGGACAGTCCTACGAGCAGTACTTC. Translated: CASSPGQSYEQYF.